The following is a T cell receptor beta chain sequence with its context. Its antigen is not known. With survey level as its setting, the immunoSEQ assay was v3.0. For each individual sample, sequencing targeted roughly 35,000-55,000 T-cell genomes. Method: immunoSEQ multiplex PCR; TCRdb's copy keeps in-frame clones and lacks some. The sample consists of around 40,000 clones, around nine tenths of them appearing once. The CDR3 covers 14 residues. The germline CDR1 and CDR2 sequences are LNHDA and SQIVND (reference sequence). Trimming shortened V by 5 bases and J by 6 bases, and 14 bases separated the two germline ends. The data belong to a study of long-term antiretroviral therapy in people with HIV. Study-wide results and caveats: CDR3 length ranges were narrower in HIV repertoires than in controls. Pre-ART clonal expansions dominated every time point's repertoire.

The chain carries TRBV19 and TRBJ2-1; D not certain. Sequencing was performed on unsorted PBMCs, taken 0.1 years before starting antiretroviral therapy. This TCR came from a woman aged 50 to 60 with HIV. CDR3: CASSQRQTGNEQFF. The CDR3 DNA sequence: TGTGCCAGTAGTCAACGTCAGACGGGCAATGAGCAGTTCTTC.